This entry describes one TCR beta chain. Its antigen is unknown. No much larger clonotype is one base removed from it; base qualities were not supplied. This CDR3 is also generated by other DNA sequences in the sample. This specimen belongs to a study of shared clonotypes between healthy human individuals (TCRdb year 2020). Background on the whole study: The cohort included three men and two women between 18 and 49 years of age. For each donor, CD4 naive and CD4 memory were each given three plates, CD8 naive was given two plates, and CD8 memory was given one plate. The study deeply sequenced blood TCR repertoires of about 5 healthy adults to estimate repertoire size and the extent of clonotype sharing between individuals. Different laboratories and diverse techniques were used to prepare libraries and sequence TCR repertoires, to increase sequencing depth and limit assay-specific biases. Between about 0.9 and 8.9 billion PBMCs per donor were obtained by leukapheresis.

Including cysteine and phenylalanine, the CDR3 has 13 amino acids. Of the read, only the CDR3 DNA is kept; its 39 bases are in frame from base 1. The germline V gene (reference sequence) gives CDR1 as MNHEY and CDR2 as SMNVEV. The trim is 3 bases for V and 4 bases for J, with a gap of 9 bases between the germline ends. TCR CDR3 regions were amplified from genomic DNA by multiplex PCR using the deep immunoSEQ assay. Genomic DNA extracted from each cell subset was distributed evenly over all wells of several immunoSEQ 96-well plates, and each plate served as one replicate. For sorted subsets, each replicate PCR was loaded with roughly 0.2 ug genomic DNA, equivalent to 25,000 to 35,000 T cell genomes. The purified libraries were quantified using a Qubit 3.0 fluorometer, sized with a Bioanalyzer 2100, and then quantified again using the KAPA Library Quantification kit. Every immunoSEQ 96-well plate was sequenced on a separate single-read 150-cycle Illumina NextSeq 550 flow cell. The source study handled its data this way. Because the immunoSEQ output held only junctional sequences and lacked quality scores, the filtering could not match the filtering applied to full-length reads. Sequences were annotated with PyIR, a Python wrapper for IgBLAST v1.9, and V/J genes and CDR3 were assigned using IMGT germline references. Reads were removed for weak V/J assignments (E-value above 1e-6), missing CDR3, stop codons, out-of-frame junctions, or ambiguous translated residues. V3J clonotypes were defined by identical inferred V gene, J gene, and CDR3 amino acid sequence. Percentage overlap between repertoires was computed as shared unique clonotypes divided by the size of the smaller repertoire. Repertoire richness was assessed with RTK rarefaction, the Chao1 estimator, and Recon v2.1 estimates of unobserved clonotypes. For all TCRbeta clonotypes obtained by the gDNA method from four donors, generation probabilities were computed with OLGA. Sourced from immuneACCESS, this table was stored by TCRdb with only in-frame sequences that have V and J called. A share of the clones is absent; for the studies checked, an unresolved V gene accounts for under half, and the remainder has no known explanation. V and J calls and clone size come straight from that table; D and trimming were deduced from the DNA. Counted in this sample were about 2.4 million clones; approximately 94% of them appeared once. The ten largest clones represent 0.36% of the sample.

Study-wide conclusions, independent of this receptor: The small number of donors limited the genetic and exposure-history diversity represented. Clonotypes shared by all four sorted-subset donors showed higher generation probabilities than non-shared clonotypes. Sharing across four donors was observed for around 5% of naive CD4, over 3% of naive CD8, over 2% of memory CD4, and around 0.4% of memory CD8 clonotypes. Incomplete sequencing was indicated by rarefaction of sorted-subset datasets, despite the large sequencing depth. Naive subsets generally had larger estimated clonotype richness than memory subsets. Based on pairwise subsampling, the degree of clonotype sharing among donors was expected to be affected by sequencing depth. Sampling was restricted to blood, and TCR repertoires in tissues likely differ from the TCR repertoires found in blood.

The donors were healthy, HIV-negative adults with no recently reported acute infections or vaccinations. Only Caucasian adults living in Nashville, Tennessee, USA were represented among the donors. CD4+ T cells were enriched by magnetic negative selection; naive cells were then positively selected on CD45RA, and the negative fraction formed the memory subset. After blood collection by leukapheresis, PBMCs were isolated using Ficoll-Histopaque density gradient centrifugation and then cryopreserved in the vapor phase of liquid nitrogen. Analytical flow cytometry was used to check the purity and quantity of each magnetically sorted T cell population. Genomic DNA was isolated from each sorted fraction and quantified by UV absorbance on a Nanodrop 2000c.

The sample was naive CD4+ T cells from PBMCs. According to the study, the label for this sample's cell subset or site signals: CD45RA+ positively selected. The V and J segments used are TRBV27 and TRBJ2-5; a weak D assignment points to TRBD1 (6 bases agree). This receptor was identified in a man aged 18 to 35 in good health. Some clones in this sample may be carry-over from other donors' samples. The CDR3 corresponds to CASSFRGGETQYF. The DNA sequence is TGTGCCAGCAGTTTCAGGGGTGGAGAGACCCAGTACTTC.